This entry lists 9 T cell receptor beta chains sequenced from one sample in a study of T cells in Graves' hyperthyroidism and ophthalmopathy. The investigators amplified TCR beta CDR3 regions from RNA transcripts. During a first-round RT-PCR of the TCR CDR3, the HTBI primer set was used. TCRdb passed the multiplex PCR reads through MiXCR, listing each CDR3 protein once. This sample has fewer than 250,000 distinct CDR3 sequences, with roughly 18% found just once. The sequenced sample consisted of blood. The receptors derive from a man aged 45-65 years with Graves' hyperthyroidism.

This clonotype was recorded a few times. The V gene is TRBV11-3, the J gene TRBJ2-2, with D uncertain. Germline lookup yields CDR1 SGHNT and CDR2 YENEEA. V shed 5 bases and J shed 9 bases, with 22 bases lying between them. This CDR3 comprises 16 residues. The chain's CDR3 is CASSINNRAGRRELFF. In nucleotides, the CDR3 is TGTGCCAGCAGCATCAACAACCGGGCCGGGCGGCGGGAGCTGTTTTTT.

In this sample, this clonotype turned up a few times. This chain connects TRBV10-3 to TRBJ1-2, with 8 bases identical to TRBD1. The CDR3 extends over 15 amino acids. Germline V lookup: CDR1 ENHRY, CDR2 SYGVKD. V gave up 10 bases and J gave up 4 bases; unmatched junction bases: 14. For the CDR3, the DNA is TGTGCCAGCGGACAGGGAGGAGCGTTAGGCTATGGCTACACCTTC. Its translation is CASGQGGALGYGYTF.

The CDR3: CASSQAAFLSDTGELFF. The CDR3 region has the DNA TGCGCCAGCAGCCAAGCGGCCTTTTTATCCGACACCGGGGAGCTGTTTTTT. The chain is built from TRBV4-1 and TRBJ2-2; D is unresolved. Per germline, CDR1 MGHRA and CDR2 YSYEKL. The CDR3 has 17 amino acids. V lost 1 base, J lost 3 bases, and 15 bases lay in between.

This clonotype has at least ten counts. The chain has TRBV5-4 and TRBJ1-2; D remains ambiguous. The CDR3 covers 13 residues. Germline V gene lookup returns CDR1 SGHNT and CDR2 YYREEE (reference sequence). V lost 0 bases to trimming and J lost 7 bases, with 10 bases between them. The CDR3 loop reads CASSLDGVAGYTF. The DNA of the CDR3 is TGTGCCAGCAGCTTGGATGGGGTCGCTGGCTACACCTTC.

The chain employs TRBV6-5 and TRBJ2-7, with D maybe TRBD2 (6 bases). The CDR3 length is 15 residues. V was pared by 4 bases and J by 2 bases, with 15 bases between. Looked up from germline, CDR1 is MNHEY and CDR2 is SVGAGI. The DNA of the CDR3 is TGTGCCAGCAGTTGCTCGGGGACTGGGACCTACGAGCAGTACTTC. As protein: CASSCSGTGTYEQYF.

The sample holds many counts of this clonotype. In DNA form, the CDR3 reads TGTGCCTGGAGTGTACGGGGGACAGGGGATCAGCCCCAGCATTTT. The encoded protein is CAWSVRGTGDQPQHF. V usage is TRBV30 and J usage is TRBJ1-5; 10 bases map to TRBD1. CDR1 and CDR2 from the germline V gene are GTSNPN and SVGIG (reference sequence). Trimming at V came to 0 bases and at J to 5 bases, leaving 4 bases not matched to a gene. This CDR3 is built from 15 residues. Full variable domain (rest looked up from reference TRBV30 and TRBJ1-5): SQTIHQWPATLVQPVGSPLSLECTVEGTSNPNLYWYRQAAGRGLQLLFYSVGIGQISSEVPQNLSASRPQDRQFILSSKKLLLSDSGFYLCAWSVRGTGDQPQHFGDGTRLSIL.

This chain joins TRBV4-2 and TRBJ2-1; 16 nucleotides align to TRBD2. Germline CDR1 is LGHNA and CDR2 is YNFKEQ. J was trimmed by 3 bases and V by 1 base; bases with no gene match: 6. The CDR3 consists of 19 residues. CDR3 in amino acids: CASSQALGLAGGHYNEQFF. Written as DNA, the CDR3 is TGTGCCAGCAGCCAAGCCCTGGGACTAGCGGGAGGGCACTACAATGAGCAGTTCTTC.

In this sample, this clonotype turned up a few times. The chain links TRBV2 to TRBJ1-2; TRBD1 agrees at 10 bases. V lost 6 bases and J lost 7; bases outside the gene matches: 5. Germline CDR1 and CDR2: SNHLY and FYNNEI. The CDR3 runs 13 residues. Here the CDR3 reads CASSIRQGAGYTF. Here the CDR3 DNA reads TGTGCCAGCAGCATCCGACAGGGGGCTGGCTACACCTTC.

This clonotype was observed a handful of times. The chain employs TRBV20-1 and TRBJ2-5, with 8 nucleotides matching TRBD2. Per germline, CDR1 DFQATT and CDR2 SNEGSKA (reference sequence). The CDR3 has 14 residues. Trimming removed 1 base from V and 1 base from J; junction bases left unmatched: 2. The CDR3 here is CSARAGGGQETQYF. CDR3 in DNA: TGCAGTGCTAGAGCGGGAGGGGGCCAAGAGACCCAGTACTTC.